Listed below are T cell receptor beta chains from one sample, sequenced in a study of cytomegalovirus exposure and HLA in healthy donors. The data were produced by immunoSEQ multiplex PCR, yet TCRdb's version contains in-frame clones alone and is incomplete. The sample consists of about 160,000 clones, roughly 80% of them appearing once. The sample was PBMCs. The receptors were sampled from a woman aged 18-35 years in good health and CMV-seronegative. CDR3s include the opening cysteine and the closing phenylalanine or tryptophan. The D gene is left open where the match is weak. The size entry is marked missing in some rows and otherwise reads once, few, many or a size class.

size: -
D: TRBD1
V: TRBV28
J: TRBJ1-5
DNA: TGTGCCAGCAGCTTCTGGACAGGGGGTAGCAATCAGCCCCAGCATTTT
CDR3: CASSFWTGGSNQPQHF

size: -
D: TRBD1
V: TRBV5-1
J: TRBJ1-2
DNA: TGCGCCAGCAGCGGGGGGGACAGGCAGTCTAACTATGGCTACACCTTC
CDR3: CASSGGDRQSNYGYTF

size: -
D: TRBD2
V: TRBV5-1
J: TRBJ2-1
DNA: TGCGCCAGCAGCTTAGAGACTAGCGGGAGGGATGAGCAGTTCTTC
CDR3: CASSLETSGRDEQFF

size: -
D: TRBD1
V: TRBV7-9
J: TRBJ1-1
DNA: TGTGCCAGCAGCTCCGGCCAGACAGGGCTGGATGAAGCTTTCTTT
CDR3: CASSSGQTGLDEAFF

size: once
D: TRBD1
V: TRBV5-5
J: TRBJ1-2
DNA: TGTGCCAGCAGCCCGACAGGGGATTTCTATGGCTACACCTTC
CDR3: CASSPTGDFYGYTF

size: once
D: -
V: TRBV7-8
J: TRBJ2-7
DNA: TGTGCCAGCAGCTTAGTGCGGGGTGGCTACGAGCAGTACTTC
CDR3: CASSLVRGGYEQYF

size: -
D: TRBD2
V: TRBV5-1
J: TRBJ2-1
DNA: TGCGCCAGCAGCTTGACTAGCGGGAGTTACAATGAGCAGTTCTTC
CDR3: CASSLTSGSYNEQFF

size: -
D: -
V: TRBV28
J: TRBJ2-7
DNA: TGTGCCAGCAGTTTGCAACGAGACAGACCTTCCTACGAGCAGTACTTC
CDR3: CASSLQRDRPSYEQYF

size: -
D: TRBD2
V: TRBV5-1
J: TRBJ2-3
DNA: TGCGCCAGCAGCTTGATAGCGAGCGGGACGACGCAGTATTTT
CDR3: CASSLIASGTTQYF

size: -
D: -
V: TRBV28
J: TRBJ2-7
DNA: TGTGCCAGCCTTTACCAGGTTTTCGAGCAGTACTTC
CDR3: CASLYQVFEQYF

size: -
D: TRBD2
V: TRBV5-1
J: TRBJ2-7
DNA: TGCGCCAGCAGCTTACAATTAGCGGGAGCTAGCTACGAGCAGTACTTC
CDR3: CASSLQLAGASYEQYF

size: -
D: TRBD2
V: TRBV5-4
J: TRBJ2-1
DNA: TGTGCCAGCAGCCCCGGCGGGAGGGCCTACAATGAGCAGTTCTTC
CDR3: CASSPGGRAYNEQFF

size: -
D: TRBD2
V: TRBV6-4
J: TRBJ2-1
DNA: TGTGCCAGCAGTGACTCCGGGACTAGCGGTAACAATGAGCAGTTCTTC
CDR3: CASSDSGTSGNNEQFF

size: -
D: TRBD1
V: TRBV6-5
J: TRBJ1-2
DNA: TGTGCCAGCAGGCTTCAGGGGGATGGCTACACCTTC
CDR3: CASRLQGDGYTF

size: -
D: TRBD2
V: TRBV5-4
J: TRBJ2-5
DNA: TGTGCCAGCAGCTTGGCGCGGCTAGCGGGACGTCAAGAGACCCAGTACTTC
CDR3: CASSLARLAGRQETQYF

size: -
D: TRBD2
V: TRBV6-1
J: TRBJ2-1
DNA: TGTGCCAGCGAGCCTAGCGGGAACTCCTACAATGAGCAGTTCTTC
CDR3: CASEPSGNSYNEQFF

size: few
D: -
V: TRBV10-3
J: TRBJ2-7
DNA: TGTGCCACCCTACTAGAGGTCGACTACGAGCAGTACTTC
CDR3: CATLLEVDYEQYF

size: few
D: TRBD1
V: TRBV7-2
J: TRBJ1-5
DNA: TGTGCCAGCAGCTTAGAAGGGGGACAGGGGTATCAGCCCCAGCATTTT
CDR3: CASSLEGGQGYQPQHF

size: -
D: TRBD1
V: TRBV28
J: TRBJ1-2
DNA: TGTGCCTCGTCGACAGGGTATGGCTACACCTTC
CDR3: CASSTGYGYTF

size: -
D: -
V: TRBV28
J: TRBJ1-1
DNA: TGTGCCAGCAGTTACCAGGGATGGAACACTGAAGCTTTCTTT
CDR3: CASSYQGWNTEAFF

size: -
D: TRBD2
V: TRBV7-2
J: TRBJ2-3
DNA: TGTGCCAGCAGCGCCCTAGGGAGCGGGAGTGATACGCAGTATTTT
CDR3: CASSALGSGSDTQYF

size: few
D: -
V: TRBV27
J: TRBJ1-2
DNA: TGTGCCAGCAGTCCCCTGGACAGTTCCTATGGCTACACCTTC
CDR3: CASSPLDSSYGYTF

size: -
D: -
V: TRBV21-1
J: TRBJ2-5
DNA: TGTGCCAGCAGCAAAGAGATGGAGGTGACTAGTCTCACCCAGTACTTC
CDR3: CASSKEMEVTSLTQYF

size: -
D: -
V: TRBV29-1
J: TRBJ2-7
DNA: TGCAGCGTCGGAGGGCCTGGCTCCTACGAGCAGTACTTC
CDR3: CSVGGPGSYEQYF

size: -
D: TRBD2
V: TRBV18
J: TRBJ2-7
DNA: TGTGCCAGCTCACGGGAGGGCCTTTACGAGCAGTACTTC
CDR3: CASSREGLYEQYF

size: few
D: TRBD1
V: TRBV2
J: TRBJ2-7
DNA: TGTGCCACCGCAGACAGGGGCTCCTACGAGCAGTACTTC
CDR3: CATADRGSYEQYF

size: few
D: TRBD2
V: TRBV30
J: TRBJ2-3
DNA: TGTGCCTGGAGCCTCCTAGCGGGAGCGGGAGATACGCAGTATTTT
CDR3: CAWSLLAGAGDTQYF

size: -
D: -
V: TRBV19
J: TRBJ2-3
DNA: TGTGCCAGTAGTTGGGGACAAGGTTTCACAGATACGCAGTATTTT
CDR3: CASSWGQGFTDTQYF

size: -
D: TRBD1
V: TRBV5-1
J: TRBJ1-1
DNA: TGCGCCAGCAGCATAGCAGGGGGGTTGAACACTGAAGCTTTCTTT
CDR3: CASSIAGGLNTEAFF

size: many
D: -
V: TRBV25-1
J: TRBJ1-1
DNA: TGTGCCAGCAGTGAAGGAGCCTACGAAGCTTTCTTT
CDR3: CASSEGAYEAFF

size: -
D: TRBD2
V: TRBV6-1
J: TRBJ2-3
DNA: TGTGCCAGCAGACTAGCGGATACGCAGTATTTT
CDR3: CASRLADTQYF

size: -
D: -
V: TRBV6-5
J: TRBJ1-5
DNA: TGTGCCAGCAGTTACGAGGGTGGATGGGAGCCCCAGCATTTT
CDR3: CASSYEGGWEPQHF

size: -
D: -
V: TRBV5-1
J: TRBJ2-1
DNA: TGCGCCAGCAGCCCCGTCGGGGGGCAGAATGAGCAGTTCTTC
CDR3: CASSPVGGQNEQFF

size: -
D: -
V: TRBV12-5
J: TRBJ2-1
DNA: TGTGCTAGTGGTTGGCTACCCCGAAGGGGCGTACTCTACAATGAGCAGTTCTTC
CDR3: CASGWLPRRGVLYNEQFF

size: -
D: TRBD1
V: TRBV7-2
J: TRBJ2-6
DNA: TGTGCCAGCAGCCAGACCGGGACAGGGCACACCAACGTCCTGACTTTC
CDR3: CASSQTGTGHTNVLTF

size: once
D: TRBD1
V: TRBV2
J: TRBJ2-3
DNA: TGTGCCAGCAGAGCAACGGGACAGGGAATGACAGATACGCAGTATTTT
CDR3: CASRATGQGMTDTQYF

size: -
D: -
V: TRBV4-2
J: TRBJ2-7
DNA: TGTGCCAGCAGCCAAGATAAAACCGGGAGAGATCGATCCTACGAGCAGTACTTC
CDR3: CASSQDKTGRDRSYEQYF

size: -
D: -
V: TRBV28
J: TRBJ2-7
DNA: TGTGCCAGCAGTTTATCGATAGCGGAAAATGAGCAGTACTTC
CDR3: CASSLSIAENEQYF

size: -
D: -
V: TRBV28
J: TRBJ2-7
DNA: TGTGCCAGCAGTCCTTCCGGGACATCTTACGAGCAGTACTTC
CDR3: CASSPSGTSYEQYF

size: -
D: TRBD2
V: TRBV13
J: TRBJ2-3
DNA: TGTGCCAGCAAGTCGGTTGGGCGGGAGTACACAGATACGCAGTATTTT
CDR3: CASKSVGREYTDTQYF

size: -
D: TRBD2
V: TRBV5-1
J: TRBJ2-3
DNA: TGCGCCACCCAACGACTAGCGGGAGCTCAAGATACGCAGTATTTT
CDR3: CATQRLAGAQDTQYF

size: -
D: -
V: TRBV5-1
J: TRBJ2-7
DNA: TGCGCCAGCAGTCCCGTGCGGGGCAGCTCCTACGAGCAGTACTTC
CDR3: CASSPVRGSSYEQYF

size: -
D: TRBD2
V: TRBV4-3
J: TRBJ2-1
DNA: TGCGCCAGCAGCCAAGATTCGCTTGCGGGAGGGGGCAATGAGCAGTTCTTC
CDR3: CASSQDSLAGGGNEQFF

size: -
D: TRBD2
V: TRBV4-2
J: TRBJ2-3
DNA: TGTGCCAGCAGCCAATTACTAGCGGGAGGCGGCACAGATACGCAGTATTTT
CDR3: CASSQLLAGGGTDTQYF

size: -
D: TRBD2
V: TRBV18
J: TRBJ2-7
DNA: TGTGCCAGCTCACCACCGGCCAGCGGGGGAGCCTACGAGCAGTACTTC
CDR3: CASSPPASGGAYEQYF

size: -
D: TRBD1
V: TRBV28
J: TRBJ2-3
DNA: TGTGCCAGCAGCAGACCGACAGGGAACACAGATACGCAGTATTTT
CDR3: CASSRPTGNTDTQYF

size: -
D: -
V: TRBV7-2
J: TRBJ2-2
DNA: TGTGCCAGCAGCTTAGGCAGGTCCTCGTTCACCGGGGAGCTGTTTTTT
CDR3: CASSLGRSSFTGELFF

size: -
D: TRBD2
V: TRBV28
J: TRBJ2-1
DNA: TGTGCCAACGGACTAGCGGGAACTAATGAGCAGTTCTTC
CDR3: CANGLAGTNEQFF

size: -
D: -
V: TRBV28
J: TRBJ2-5
DNA: TGTGCCAGCAGTTCCCCCCAAACCGATCGACAGCAAGAGACCCAGTACTTC
CDR3: CASSSPQTDRQQETQYF

size: -
D: -
V: TRBV7-8
J: TRBJ2-5
DNA: TGTGCCAGCAGCTATAGCCTCAAACGTGAGACCCAGTACTTC
CDR3: CASSYSLKRETQYF

size: -
D: -
V: TRBV9
J: TRBJ2-3
DNA: TGTGCCAGCAGCGTCGAAGCTGGAGATACGCAGTATTTT
CDR3: CASSVEAGDTQYF

size: -
D: -
V: TRBV7-2
J: TRBJ2-5
DNA: TGTGCCAGCAGATCCTCCGGGACTTACCAAGAGACCCAGTACTTC
CDR3: CASRSSGTYQETQYF